The entry below describes one TCR beta chain. This specimen comes from a study of blood T cell repertoires in COVID-19. Looking at the study overall: Acute and convalescent COVID-19 samples came from the United States, Italy and Spain. Sample material is recorded as cDNA or gDNA derived from T cells, B-cell-depleted T cells, or PBMCs.

The authors' processing: Cell counts per sample came from amplifying reference gene primers. Profiled with immunoSEQ multiplex PCR; TCRdb holds only in-frame clones, not every one. That table gives V, J and clone size, and the DNA gave D and trimming. The sample carries approximately 200,000 clones, roughly 80% recorded once. Between the trimmed V and J ends, which lost 5 bases and 7 bases, there was a span of 18 bases. Germline lookup yields CDR1 MNHEY and CDR2 SVGAGI. This CDR3 has 14 residues. J is TRBJ2-7 and V is TRBV6-5, with D possibly being TRBD2 (6 bases). This sequence originates from a woman aged 60-75 years who had recovered from COVID-19. The sample was peripheral blood. For the CDR3, the DNA is TGTGCCAGCAGTATTTCGGCGGGGCGAAGGGAGCAGTACTTC. This codes for CASSISAGRREQYF.